The T cell receptor beta chain described here comes from a study of cytomegalovirus exposure and HLA in healthy donors. Study in general: The approximately 100 million unique TCR beta sequences, from roughly 170 million T cells, were found by an earlier analysis. Assignment to the Caucasian-associated ancestry cluster applied to around 80% of the approximately 360 genotyped donors.

60 Vbeta and 13 Jbeta primers were used in PCR. The protocol was immunoSEQ multiplex PCR, while the TCRdb copy is restricted to in-frame clones and leaves out a portion. The sample lists around 150,000 clones, 55% to 80% occurring once. The V end lost 2 bases, the J end lost 1 base, and 12 bases lay between the germline ends. From germline, CDR1 is MGHRA and CDR2 YSYEKL. The CDR3 has 15 residues. The gene calls are TRBV4-1 and TRBJ2-7, with D unclear. The sequencing sample was made of PBMCs. The receptor's source is a human donor in good health. The CDR3 loop reads CASSQLPGPSYEQYF. In DNA, the CDR3 is TGCGCCAGCAGCCAACTGCCGGGTCCTTCCTACGAGCAGTACTTC.